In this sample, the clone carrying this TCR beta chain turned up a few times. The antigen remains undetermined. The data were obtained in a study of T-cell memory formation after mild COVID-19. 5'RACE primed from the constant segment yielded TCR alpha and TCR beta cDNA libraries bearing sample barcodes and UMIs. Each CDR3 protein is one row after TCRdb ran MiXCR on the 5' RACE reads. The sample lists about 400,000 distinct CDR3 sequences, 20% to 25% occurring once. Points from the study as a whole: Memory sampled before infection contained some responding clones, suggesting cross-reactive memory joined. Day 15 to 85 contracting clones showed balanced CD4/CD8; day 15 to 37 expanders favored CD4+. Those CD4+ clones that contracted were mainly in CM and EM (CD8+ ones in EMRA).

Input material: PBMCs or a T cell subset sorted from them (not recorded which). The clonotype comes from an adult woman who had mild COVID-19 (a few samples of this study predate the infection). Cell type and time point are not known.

This CDR3 reads CSARVRGLSYNEQFF. CDR3 sequence (DNA): TGCAGTGCTAGAGTTAGGGGCCTCTCCTACAATGAGCAGTTCTTC. The rearrangement joins TRBV20-1 to TRBJ2-1, with TRBD1 as a possible D gene (5 bases). This CDR3 spans 15 amino acids. Trimming removed 1 base from V and 0 bases from J, with 10 bases in between. The germline gives CDR1 DFQATT, CDR2 SNEGSKA (reference sequence).